The rows below give T cell receptor beta chains drawn from one sample of a study of shared clonotypes between healthy human individuals. Sequencing used immunoSEQ multiplex PCR; TCRdb keeps in-frame clones, though not all of them. Of 650,000 to 800,000 clones in the sample, around 92% were seen once. Sequencing was done on a sample of naive CD8+ T cells sorted from blood. These receptors were taken from a man aged 30-40 years in good health. Both conserved end residues are part of each CDR3. D genes are given only for firm matches. Only part of the rows carry a size: once, few, many, or a class if the clone is expanded.

D,J,size,V,DNA,CDR3
.,TRBJ2-7,.,TRBV5-6,TGTGCCAGCAGCTTGGCCCTCCGGGCCTCTTACGAGCAGTACTTC,CASSLALRASYEQYF
TRBD1,TRBJ2-5,.,TRBV11-3,TGTGCCAGCAGCACCTGGGACAGGGGGCAAGAGACCCAGTACTTC,CASSTWDRGQETQYF
.,TRBJ2-5,.,TRBV7-9,TGTGCCAGCAGCTTTCCTAGCCCCTTCCAAGAGACCCAGTACTTC,CASSFPSPFQETQYF
.,TRBJ2-7,.,TRBV27,TGTGCCAGCAGGGGGATTGGAGCGGGTGAGCAGTACTTC,CASRGIGAGEQYF
.,TRBJ2-7,.,TRBV7-9,TGTGCCAGCAGCTTACCTTACCCTAGCGACGAGCAGTACTTC,CASSLPYPSDEQYF
.,TRBJ2-3,.,TRBV18,TGTGCCAGCTCACCACCTACAGGGTTGGATACGCAGTATTTT,CASSPPTGLDTQYF
TRBD1,TRBJ2-1,.,TRBV7-9,TGTGCCAGCAGGGTCCCAGGGGGAAATGAGCAGTTCTTC,CASRVPGGNEQFF
TRBD1,TRBJ2-7,.,TRBV27,TGTGCCAGCATAGGACAGGGGGGCAGCTCCTACGAGCAGTACTTC,CASIGQGGSSYEQYF
TRBD2,TRBJ2-1,few,TRBV6-5,TGTGCCAGCAGTTACTCATCCAGCGGGAGGGCCTATGAGCAGTTCTTC,CASSYSSSGRAYEQFF
TRBD1,TRBJ2-7,.,TRBV7-6,TGTGCCAGCAGCGGGGGGGGACAGGGTGCCGATTTCTACGAGCAGTACTTC,CASSGGGQGADFYEQYF
TRBD2,TRBJ2-1,.,TRBV18,TGTGCCAGCTCACCCGGGACTAGCGGGAGGGACAATGAGCAGTTCTTC,CASSPGTSGRDNEQFF
.,TRBJ1-5,.,TRBV5-8,TGTGCCAGCAGCTGGGAGTTAGGGAGGAATCAGCCCCAGCATTTT,CASSWELGRNQPQHF
TRBD1,TRBJ1-5,.,TRBV7-9,TGTGCCAGCAGCTCGCAGGGGGCAAGTCAGCCCCAGCATTTT,CASSSQGASQPQHF
.,TRBJ2-2,.,TRBV29-1,TGCAGCGCCAAAGGACTGAACACCGGGGAGCTGTTTTTT,CSAKGLNTGELFF
.,TRBJ1-5,.,TRBV2,TGTGCCAGCATGGCTGGGCCCAGATCCCTCAATCAGCCCCAGCATTTT,CASMAGPRSLNQPQHF
.,TRBJ2-1,.,TRBV4-1,TGCGCCAGCAGCCAAGAGTGGGGTAGGGAGCAGTTCTTC,CASSQEWGREQFF
TRBD2,TRBJ2-7,.,TRBV7-6,TGTGCCAGCAGCGCCGGGACTAGCGGCTACGAGCAGTACTTC,CASSAGTSGYEQYF
.,TRBJ2-7,.,TRBV7-9,TGTGCCAGCAGCTTAGCGAGGACCCCGGAAAAAGAGCAGTACTTC,CASSLARTPEKEQYF
.,TRBJ1-5,.,TRBV4-1,TGCGCCAGCAGCCAAGATACTCAGGGTTATCAGCCCCAGCATTTT,CASSQDTQGYQPQHF
TRBD2,TRBJ2-1,.,TRBV18,TGTGCCAGCTCACCAACCTTTCGGGCAAGCGGGAGAATGAATGAGCAGTTCTTC,CASSPTFRASGRMNEQFF
TRBD1,TRBJ2-3,.,TRBV7-2,TGTGCCAGCAGCTCCACAGGGGGCGGCGGAGATACGCAGTATTTT,CASSSTGGGGDTQYF
.,TRBJ1-5,.,TRBV29-1,TGCAGCGTACGATCCCAGCCGAGTCAGCCCCAGCATTTT,CSVRSQPSQPQHF
TRBD2,TRBJ2-7,.,TRBV7-2,TGTGCCAGCAGCAGTAGCGGGAGTGAGGACGAGCAGTACTTC,CASSSSGSEDEQYF
.,TRBJ1-4,.,TRBV7-9,TGTGCCAGCAGCTCATCAATGGGGGACAATGAAAAACTGTTTTTT,CASSSSMGDNEKLFF
TRBD1,TRBJ2-3,.,TRBV5-5,TGTGCCAGCAGCTTGCCACAGGGGGCAGATACGCAGTATTTT,CASSLPQGADTQYF
.,TRBJ2-1,.,TRBV11-2,TGTGCCAGCAGCGGCGTCGGGCGCTCCTACAATGAGCAGTTCTTC,CASSGVGRSYNEQFF